This TCR beta chain appears in the sequencing data of a study of T-cell memory formation after mild COVID-19. Overall study results and limits: Researchers report contracting CD4+ clones mostly in CM and EM, with CD8+ clones in EMRA. CD4+ bias marked clones expanding day 15 to 37, unlike balanced contracting clones. A second wave of clones peaked on day 37, and their SARS-CoV-2 specificity went unconfirmed.

The authors produced TCR alpha and TCR beta cDNA libraries with sample barcodes and UMIs by 5'RACE using constant-segment primers. MiXCR was run by TCRdb on the 5' RACE reads, yielding one entry per CDR3 protein. The sample lists under 550,000 distinct CDR3 sequences; about 20% were seen once. This clonotype was detected a few times. Its target is not known. The germline V gene has CDR1 SGHDT and CDR2 YYEEEE. The CDR3 totals 13 residues. The V and J ends lost 0 bases and 3 bases respectively, with 7 bases between them. The chain recombines TRBV5-6 with TRBJ2-7; D gene uncertain. Input material: PBMCs or a T cell subset sorted from them (not recorded which). The receptor's source is an adult woman who had mild COVID-19 (a few samples of this study predate the infection). Cell type and time point are not known. The CDR3 nucleotides are TGTGCCAGCAGCTTGGCGGTGCTCTACGAGCAGTACTTC. This gives the protein CASSLAVLYEQYF.